These T cell receptor beta chains were read from a single sample in a study of T cells after yellow fever vaccination. MiXCR, run by TCRdb on the 5' RACE reads, gives a single entry per CDR3 protein. The sample holds fewer than 500,000 distinct CDR3 sequences; roughly a sixth are singletons and the top ten take roughly a sixth. The specimen was PBMCs, collected before the yellow fever booster vaccination. The source is a young man who received the YFV17D yellow fever vaccine. Both conserved end residues are part of each CDR3. D genes are given only for firm matches. Some rows have no size entry. The others give once, few or many, or a class for an expanded clone.

d_gene	abundance	j_gene	v_gene	CDR3nt	CDR3aa
-	-	TRBJ2-7	TRBV12-3/TRBV12-4	TGTGCCAGCAGACTGGGGTTGGGCTCCTACGAGCAGTACTTC	CASRLGLGSYEQYF
TRBD1	-	TRBJ2-1	TRBV15	TGTGCCACCAGCAGCGGACAGGGAAGGAGTAGCAATGAGCAGTTCTTC	CATSSGQGRSSNEQFF
-	few	TRBJ2-1	TRBV20-1	TGCAGTGCTAGAGCAGAAGTCAATGAGCAGTTCTTC	CSARAEVNEQFF
TRBD1	few	TRBJ1-5	TRBV20-1	TGCAGTGCGTCGACAGGGGACTATAGCAATCAGCCCCAGCATTTT	CSASTGDYSNQPQHF
-	few	TRBJ2-7	TRBV9	TGTGCCAGCAGCGCGGGGGACGGAAACTACGAGCAGTACTTC	CASSAGDGNYEQYF
-	-	TRBJ2-7	TRBV19	TGTGCCAGTAGGTCCCTCGCCCAGCCGAACGAGCAGTACTTC	CASRSLAQPNEQYF
TRBD1	-	TRBJ2-1	TRBV7-2	TGTGCCAGCAACCGGGACAGGGGAGACAATGAGCAGTTCTTC	CASNRDRGDNEQFF
-	few	TRBJ2-7	TRBV5-1	TGCGCCAGCAGCTTAAACGGAGCCTACGAGCAGTACTTC	CASSLNGAYEQYF
-	few	TRBJ2-7	TRBV5-1	TGCGCCAGCAGCTTGGACCCCCGGGGCTACGAGCAGTACTTC	CASSLDPRGYEQYF
TRBD1	few	TRBJ2-1	TRBV7-8	TGTGCCAGCAGCAGCTACAGGGGGCCCTCCTACAATGAGCAGTTCTTC	CASSSYRGPSYNEQFF
-	few	TRBJ1-3	TRBV15	TGTGCCACCAGCAAATTCGGAAACACCATATATTTT	CATSKFGNTIYF
-	-	TRBJ2-1	TRBV30	TGTGCCTGGAGTGTAGATGGGACGAATGAGCAGTTCTTC	CAWSVDGTNEQFF
-	few	TRBJ1-6	TRBV7-2	TGTGCCAGCAGGTTAGAGGGTTCTGGTAATTCACCCCTCCACTTT	CASRLEGSGNSPLHF
TRBD1	few	TRBJ2-7	TRBV5-5	TGTGCCAGCAGCCAAGCCGGGACAGCATCCTACGAGCAGTACTTC	CASSQAGTASYEQYF
TRBD1	-	TRBJ1-5	TRBV29-1	TGCAGCGTTGGGACAGGGATCAATCAGCCCCAGCATTTT	CSVGTGINQPQHF
-	-	TRBJ2-5	TRBV27	TGTGCCAGCAGTCGTAGAACAGGGTTTGAGGAGACCCAGTACTTC	CASSRRTGFEETQYF
-	-	TRBJ1-1	TRBV9	TGTGCCAGCAGCGGGGGGTCGACAGGGAACACTGAAGCTTTCTTT	CASSGGSTGNTEAFF
-	-	TRBJ1-1	TRBV3-1	TGTGCCAGCAGCCACCGGGACGTAGGTGAAGCTTTCTTT	CASSHRDVGEAFF
-	few	TRBJ2-7	TRBV6-6	TGTGCCAGCAGAGGTCCAATCTACGAGCAGTACTTC	CASRGPIYEQYF
-	-	TRBJ1-1	TRBV4-1	TGCGCCAGCAGTCGGGGGGGGTTGGGTGAAGCTTTCTTT	CASSRGGLGEAFF
TRBD1	few	TRBJ2-1	TRBV29-1	TGCAGCGTGGATGGGACAGGGGGACCCTACAATGAGCAGTTCTTC	CSVDGTGGPYNEQFF
TRBD1	-	TRBJ2-7	TRBV27	TGTGCCAGCAGTTTCACGCGGGGACAGGGGGTCCCCTACGAGCAGTACTTC	CASSFTRGQGVPYEQYF
-	-	TRBJ1-2	TRBV4-3	TGCGCCAGCAGCCAAGATCTCCTAACAGCCGTCTATGGCTACACCTTC	CASSQDLLTAVYGYTF
-	-	TRBJ1-1	TRBV20-1	TGCAGTGCCCTCAGGAACACTGAAGCTTTCTTT	CSALRNTEAFF
-	-	TRBJ2-1	TRBV7-9	TGTGCCAGCAGCTTAGTGGCGGTAAATGAGCAGTTCTTC	CASSLVAVNEQFF
TRBD1	few	TRBJ1-2	TRBV9	TGTGCCAGCAGCGAGGGACAGGCGGATGGCTACACCTTC	CASSEGQADGYTF
-	few	TRBJ2-1	TRBV19	TGTGCCAGTAGTATTCAGGTCCGCTCCTACAATGAGCAGTTCTTC	CASSIQVRSYNEQFF
-	-	TRBJ2-7	TRBV7-9	TGTGCCAGCAGCAAGAGCGTGGGGTCCCACCAGTACTTC	CASSKSVGSHQYF
-	-	TRBJ1-3	TRBV4-1	TGCGCCAGCAGCCAAGGGGGGGAGAACACCATATATTTT	CASSQGGENTIYF
TRBD1	few	TRBJ1-6	TRBV5-1	TGCGCCAGCAGCTTGGGGGACAGGCATAATTCACCCCTCCACTTT	CASSLGDRHNSPLHF
TRBD1	many	TRBJ2-3	TRBV11-2	TGTGCCAGCAGCGCAGGGGGCGCCGGTTCAGATACGCAGTATTTT	CASSAGGAGSDTQYF
TRBD1	-	TRBJ1-2	TRBV19	TGTGCCAGTAGTGCCGGGACAGTTCGCGGCTACACCTTC	CASSAGTVRGYTF
-	-	TRBJ2-5	TRBV10-3	TGTGCCATCAGCGCGACACATCAAGAGACCCAGTACTTC	CAISATHQETQYF
-	-	TRBJ2-4	TRBV12-3/TRBV12-4	TGTGCCAGCACTACATTAGCCAAAAACATTCAGTACTTC	CASTTLAKNIQYF
-	few	TRBJ2-5	TRBV6-5	TGTGCCAGCAGTTACTCGATTGGGGGGGGCCCGGAGACCCAGTACTTC	CASSYSIGGGPETQYF
-	few	TRBJ2-1	TRBV24-1	TGTGCCACCAGTATGAGGAGCGGTGGCCACAATGAGCAGTTCTTC	CATSMRSGGHNEQFF
TRBD1	-	TRBJ2-3	TRBV7-2	TGTGCCAGCAGCCCTAATAGGGACAGACTAGATACGCAGTATTTT	CASSPNRDRLDTQYF
-	-	TRBJ2-1	TRBV9	TGTGCCAGCAGCGGTCATCCCCTGAATGAGCAGTTCTTC	CASSGHPLNEQFF
-	few	TRBJ2-7	TRBV18	TGTGCCAGCTCACCACGATCGGGCACGAAAAACGAGCAGTACTTC	CASSPRSGTKNEQYF
TRBD1	-	TRBJ2-1	TRBV7-9	TGTGCCAGCAGCGCCAGGACAGGGGGAGTGTATGAGCAGTTCTTC	CASSARTGGVYEQFF
-	-	TRBJ2-3	TRBV5-1	TGCGCCAGCGGACCCTCAGGGGAGGATACGCAGTATTTT	CASGPSGEDTQYF
-	-	TRBJ2-1	TRBV4-2	TGTGCCAGCAGCCAAGAGGTCAATGCTGAGCAGTTCTTC	CASSQEVNAEQFF
-	few	TRBJ1-1	TRBV6-5	TGTGCCAGCCGTATGTTTGTACAGGCCCTAGAGGCTTTCTTT	CASRMFVQALEAFF
-	-	TRBJ2-1	TRBV7-8	TGTGCCAGCAGCCCACGGACAGCTAACAATGAGCAGTTCTTC	CASSPRTANNEQFF
-	-	TRBJ2-2	TRBV11-1	TGTGCCAGCAGCCGAGGGACTTCTCCCGGGGAGCTGTTTTTT	CASSRGTSPGELFF
-	-	TRBJ1-6	TRBV5-1	TGCGCCAGCAGCCCCGCGGAGAATTCACCCCTCCACTTT	CASSPAENSPLHF
-	-	TRBJ1-1	TRBV29-1	TGCAGCGTTGTTGCTCGAGGGTCCTCTGAAGCTTTCTTT	CSVVARGSSEAFF
-	few	TRBJ2-3	TRBV7-2	TGTGCCAGCTCGAGGGGGGGCCCGGCAGATACGCAGTATTTT	CASSRGGPADTQYF
-	-	TRBJ2-4	TRBV7-6	TGTGCCAGCAGCTCTTCTTGGGGGATCGGGGGAGCCAAAAACATTCAGTACTTC	CASSSSWGIGGAKNIQYF
-	few	TRBJ2-1	TRBV4-2	TGTGCCAGCAGCCAAGATATTCAGCTAGCGAGCCCCGCGGTTGAGCAGTTCTTC	CASSQDIQLASPAVEQFF
-	once	TRBJ2-7	TRBV3-1	TGTGCCAGCAGCCCTCGGGCCCCCTACGAGCAGTACTTC	CASSPRAPYEQYF
-	few	TRBJ1-3	TRBV15	TGTGCCACCAGCAGAGATCCTGGCGACGGAAACACCATATATTTT	CATSRDPGDGNTIYF
-	-	TRBJ1-1	TRBV5-5	TGTGCCAGCAGCTTAGAGGACGTAAAAAGGAACACTGAAGCTTTCTTT	CASSLEDVKRNTEAFF
-	few	TRBJ1-2	TRBV7-2	TGTGCCAGCAGCTTAGCAGCGACTCGAGCTAACTATGGCTACACCTTC	CASSLAATRANYGYTF
TRBD1	few	TRBJ1-6	TRBV2	TGTGCCAGCAGTGCCCCGGACAGGCGAGCTCCACCCCTCCACTTT	CASSAPDRRAPPLHF
-	-	TRBJ1-3	TRBV23-1	TGCGCCAGCAGTCAATTAGACACCATATATTTT	CASSQLDTIYF
TRBD1	-	TRBJ2-2	TRBV7-9	TGTGCCAGCAGATACAGGGGTACCGGGGAGCTGTTTTTT	CASRYRGTGELFF